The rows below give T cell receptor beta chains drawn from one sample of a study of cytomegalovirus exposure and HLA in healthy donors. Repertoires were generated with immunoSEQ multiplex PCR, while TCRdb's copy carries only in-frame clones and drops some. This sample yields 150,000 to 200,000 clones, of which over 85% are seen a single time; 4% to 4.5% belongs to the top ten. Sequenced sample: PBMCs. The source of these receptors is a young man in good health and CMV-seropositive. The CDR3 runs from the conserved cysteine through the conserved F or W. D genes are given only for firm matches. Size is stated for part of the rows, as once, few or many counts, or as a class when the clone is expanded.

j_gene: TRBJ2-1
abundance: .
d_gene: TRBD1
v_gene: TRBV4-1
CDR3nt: TGCGCCAGCAGCCAAGGGGAAGGGACAGTGGGAAATGAGCAGTTCTTC
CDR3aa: CASSQGEGTVGNEQFF

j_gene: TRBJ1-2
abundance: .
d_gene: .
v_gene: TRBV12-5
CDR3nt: TGTGCTAGTGGTTTGTCGCCCACGGGGGGGGCTCGAGGCTACACCTTC
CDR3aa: CASGLSPTGGARGYTF

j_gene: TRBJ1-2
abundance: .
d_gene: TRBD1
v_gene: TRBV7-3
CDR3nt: TGTGCCAGCAGCCCCGGGACAGGGTATGGCTACACCTTC
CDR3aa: CASSPGTGYGYTF

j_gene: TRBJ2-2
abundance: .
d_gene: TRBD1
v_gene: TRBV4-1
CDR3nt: TGCGCCAGCAGCCACCCGGGACAGGGCGCCGGGGAGCTGTTTTTT
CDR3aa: CASSHPGQGAGELFF

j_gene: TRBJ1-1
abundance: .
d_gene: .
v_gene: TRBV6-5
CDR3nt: TGTGCCAGCGGCCCAGGCACTGAAGCTTTCTTT
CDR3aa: CASGPGTEAFF

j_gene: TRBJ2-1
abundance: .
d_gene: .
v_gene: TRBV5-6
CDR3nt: TGTGCCAGCAGCCCGGCGGGCTCCTACAATGAGCAGTTCTTC
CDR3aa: CASSPAGSYNEQFF

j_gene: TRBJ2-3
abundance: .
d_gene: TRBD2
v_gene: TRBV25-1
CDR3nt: TGTGCCAGCAGTGAACGGGGGGGGGCTTCAGATACGCAGTATTTT
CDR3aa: CASSERGGASDTQYF

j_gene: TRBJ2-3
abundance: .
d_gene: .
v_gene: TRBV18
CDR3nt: TGTGCCAGCTCCCCCGGCGGAGATACGCAGTATTTT
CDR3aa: CASSPGGDTQYF

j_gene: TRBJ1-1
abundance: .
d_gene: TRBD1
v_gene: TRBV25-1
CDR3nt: TGTGCCAGCAGTGAATCGGGAGGGGGCGTAGGGGCTTTCTTT
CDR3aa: CASSESGGGVGAFF

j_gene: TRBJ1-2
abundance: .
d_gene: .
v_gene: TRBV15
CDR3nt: TGTGCCACCAGCAGGGACACCCTTAACTATGGCTACACCTTC
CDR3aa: CATSRDTLNYGYTF

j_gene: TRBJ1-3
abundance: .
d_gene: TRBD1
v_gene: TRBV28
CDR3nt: TGTGCCAGCAGTTTAGGGACAGTCCTCTCTGGAAACACCATATATTTT
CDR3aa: CASSLGTVLSGNTIYF

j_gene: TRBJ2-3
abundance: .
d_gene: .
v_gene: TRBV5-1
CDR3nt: TGCGCCACCAAGGTGGAGTACCGCACAGATACGCAGTATTTT
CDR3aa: CATKVEYRTDTQYF

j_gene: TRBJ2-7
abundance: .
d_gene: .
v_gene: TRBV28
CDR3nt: TGTGCCAGCAGTCCCCGGACTCAGTACTACGAGCAGTACTTC
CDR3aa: CASSPRTQYYEQYF

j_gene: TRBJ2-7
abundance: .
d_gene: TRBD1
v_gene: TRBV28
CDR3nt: TGTGCCAGCAGTTCCTGGACAGGATACGAGCAGTACTTC
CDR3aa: CASSSWTGYEQYF

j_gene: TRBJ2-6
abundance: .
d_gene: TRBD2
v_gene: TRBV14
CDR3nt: TGTGCCAGCAGCGAGACTAGCAACCCTTACTCTGGGGCCAACGTCCTGACTTTC
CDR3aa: CASSETSNPYSGANVLTF

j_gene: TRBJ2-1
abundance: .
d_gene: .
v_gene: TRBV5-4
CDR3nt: TGTGCCAGCAGCTTGGTCCTCGTAACGGATGAGCAGTTCTTC
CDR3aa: CASSLVLVTDEQFF

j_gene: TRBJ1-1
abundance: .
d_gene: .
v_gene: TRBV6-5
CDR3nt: TGTGCCAGCAGCCCCTTGGGTTATCGGGACACTGAAGCTTTCTTT
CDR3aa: CASSPLGYRDTEAFF

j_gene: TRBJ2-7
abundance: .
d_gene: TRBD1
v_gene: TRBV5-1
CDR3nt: TGCGCCAGCAGCTTGGGGGACAGGTCCTACGAGCAGTACTTC
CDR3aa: CASSLGDRSYEQYF

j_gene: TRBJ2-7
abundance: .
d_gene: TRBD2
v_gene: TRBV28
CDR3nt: TGTGCCAGCAGCTCCGGGACTACCTACGAGCAGTACTTC
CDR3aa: CASSSGTTYEQYF

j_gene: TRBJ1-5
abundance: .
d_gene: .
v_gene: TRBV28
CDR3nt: TGTGCCAGCAGTTCCCTAGGGGCGGATCTAAATCAGCCCCAGCATTTT
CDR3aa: CASSSLGADLNQPQHF

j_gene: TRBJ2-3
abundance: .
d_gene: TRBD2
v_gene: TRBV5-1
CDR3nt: TGCGCCAGCAGCCCCTTAGCGGGACATAATACGCAGTATTTT
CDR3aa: CASSPLAGHNTQYF

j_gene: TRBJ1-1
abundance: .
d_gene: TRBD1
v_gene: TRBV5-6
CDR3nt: TGTGCCAGCAGCTTCGGCGGGACAGGGGGGAAGAACACTGAAGCTTTCTTT
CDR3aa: CASSFGGTGGKNTEAFF

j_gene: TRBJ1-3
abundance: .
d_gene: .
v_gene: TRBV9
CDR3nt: TGTGCCAGCAGCGTATCTGGGGCGGGGGACACCATATATTTT
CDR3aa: CASSVSGAGDTIYF

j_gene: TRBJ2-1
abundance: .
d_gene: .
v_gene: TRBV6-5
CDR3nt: TGTGCCAGCAGTACTCGGGAGTTGGGCTACAATGAGCAGTTCTTC
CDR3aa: CASSTRELGYNEQFF

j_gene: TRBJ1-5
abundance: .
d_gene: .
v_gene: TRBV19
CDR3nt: TGTGCCAGTAGTATTGCACAGAGCAATCAGCCCCAGCATTTT
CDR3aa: CASSIAQSNQPQHF

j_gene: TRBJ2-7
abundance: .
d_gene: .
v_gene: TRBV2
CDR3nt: TGTGCCAGCAGACAGAGTATCCCCTACGAGCAGTACTTC
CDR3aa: CASRQSIPYEQYF

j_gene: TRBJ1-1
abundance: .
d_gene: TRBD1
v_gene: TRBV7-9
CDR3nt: TGTGCCAGCAGCTCCTCGACAGGGATTGAAACTGAAGCTTTCTTT
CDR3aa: CASSSSTGIETEAFF

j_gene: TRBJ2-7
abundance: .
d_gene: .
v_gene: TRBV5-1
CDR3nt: TGCGCCAGCAGCTTGGCCCCGGGAAGCGAGCAGTACTTC
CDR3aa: CASSLAPGSEQYF

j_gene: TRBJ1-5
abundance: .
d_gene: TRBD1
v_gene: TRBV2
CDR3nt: TGTGCCAGCAGCACAGGGGGCACGAGCAATCAGCCCCAGCATTTT
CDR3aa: CASSTGGTSNQPQHF

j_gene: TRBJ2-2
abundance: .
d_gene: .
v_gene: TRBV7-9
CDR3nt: TGTGCCAGCAGCTTAGGGGAGACCGGGGAGCTGTTTTTT
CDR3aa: CASSLGETGELFF

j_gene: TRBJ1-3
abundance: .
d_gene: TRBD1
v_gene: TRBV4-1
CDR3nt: TGCGCCAGCAGCCAAGTACAGGGGCCTAACTCTGGAAACACCATATATTTT
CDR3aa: CASSQVQGPNSGNTIYF

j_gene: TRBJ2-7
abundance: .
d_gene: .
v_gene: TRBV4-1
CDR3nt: TGCGCCAGCAGCCAAGATCAGGGCCCCTACGAGCAGTACTTC
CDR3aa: CASSQDQGPYEQYF

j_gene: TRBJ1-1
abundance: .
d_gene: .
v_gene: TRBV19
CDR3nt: TGTGCCAGTAGTACTTTACAGGGTGTGAGGAACACTGAAGCTTTCTTT
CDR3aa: CASSTLQGVRNTEAFF

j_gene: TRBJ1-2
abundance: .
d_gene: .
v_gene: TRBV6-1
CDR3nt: TGTGCCAGCGAGGAGGGGAGCTTTCGGTATGGCTACACCTTC
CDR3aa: CASEEGSFRYGYTF

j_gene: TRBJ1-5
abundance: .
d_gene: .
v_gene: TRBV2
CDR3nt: TGTGCCAGCAGTGGCGGGGGGTCTCAGCCCCAGCATTTT
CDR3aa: CASSGGGSQPQHF

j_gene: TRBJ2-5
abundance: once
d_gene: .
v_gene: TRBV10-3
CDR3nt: TGTGCCATCAGACGCACACCCGCAGGGGAAGAGACCCAGTACTTC
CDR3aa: CAIRRTPAGEETQYF

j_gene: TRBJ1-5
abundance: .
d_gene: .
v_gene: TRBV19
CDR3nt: TGTGCCAGTAGTATTGGAGGGGTTCGCAATCAGCCCCAGCATTTT
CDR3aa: CASSIGGVRNQPQHF

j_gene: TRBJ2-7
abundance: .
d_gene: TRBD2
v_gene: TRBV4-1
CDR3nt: TGCGCCAGCAGCCTCGGGGGGGGAGGATCCTACGAGCAGTACTTC
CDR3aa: CASSLGGGGSYEQYF

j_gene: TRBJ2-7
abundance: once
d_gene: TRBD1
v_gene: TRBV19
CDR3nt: TGTGCCAGTAGTTTGAGGACAGGAAGGGGTCCCTACGAGCAGTACTTC
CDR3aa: CASSLRTGRGPYEQYF

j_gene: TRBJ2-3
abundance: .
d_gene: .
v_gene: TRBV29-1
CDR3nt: TGCAGCGTACTAGGAGGGATTTCGACAGATACGCAGTATTTT
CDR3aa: CSVLGGISTDTQYF

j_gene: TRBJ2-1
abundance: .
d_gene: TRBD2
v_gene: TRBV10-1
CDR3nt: TGCGCCAGCAGCCGACTAGCGGGAGAGTACAATGAGCAGTTCTTC
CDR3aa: CASSRLAGEYNEQFF

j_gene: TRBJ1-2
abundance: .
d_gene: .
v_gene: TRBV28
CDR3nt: TGTGCCAGCAGACAACAATGGAAGGGGAACTATGGCTACACCTTC
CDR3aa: CASRQQWKGNYGYTF

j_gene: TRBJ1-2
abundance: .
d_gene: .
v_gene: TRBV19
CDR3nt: TGTGCCAGTACAGAAAGGAGGGGCTTCGATGGCTACACCTTC
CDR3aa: CASTERRGFDGYTF

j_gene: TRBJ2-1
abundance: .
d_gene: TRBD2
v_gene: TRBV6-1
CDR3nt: TGTGCCAGCAGTGGGAGTCTAGCGGGAGGATACAATGAGCAGTTCTTC
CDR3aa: CASSGSLAGGYNEQFF

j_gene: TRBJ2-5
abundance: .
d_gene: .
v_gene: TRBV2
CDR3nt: TGTGCCAGCAGCGTCCTGACTAGTAGACAAGAGACCCAGTACTTC
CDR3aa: CASSVLTSRQETQYF

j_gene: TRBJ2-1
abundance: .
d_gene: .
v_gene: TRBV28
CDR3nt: TGTGCCAGCAGTTTACGCGGCCCCTACAATGAGCAGTTCTTC
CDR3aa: CASSLRGPYNEQFF

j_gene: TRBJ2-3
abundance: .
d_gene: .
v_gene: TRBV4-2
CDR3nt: TGTGCCAGCAGCCAAGAATCGGCAGGGTGGAAAGATACGCAGTATTTT
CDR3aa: CASSQESAGWKDTQYF

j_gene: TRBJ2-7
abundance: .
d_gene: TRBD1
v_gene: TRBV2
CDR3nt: TGTGCCAGCAGCGGACAGGGTCCCAGCGAGCAGTACTTC
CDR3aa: CASSGQGPSEQYF

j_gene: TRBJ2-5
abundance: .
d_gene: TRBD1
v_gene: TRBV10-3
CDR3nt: TGTGCCATCAGCCCGGGACAGGGGACCCAAGAGACCCAGTACTTC
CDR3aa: CAISPGQGTQETQYF

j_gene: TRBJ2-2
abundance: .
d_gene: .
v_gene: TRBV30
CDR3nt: TGTGCCTTGAATCAGGGAACCGGGGAGCTGTTTTTT
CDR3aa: CALNQGTGELFF

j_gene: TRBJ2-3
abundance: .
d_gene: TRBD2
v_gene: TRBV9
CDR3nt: TGTGCCAGCAGCGTAGCGGGACTAGAGACAGATACGCAGTATTTT
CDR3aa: CASSVAGLETDTQYF

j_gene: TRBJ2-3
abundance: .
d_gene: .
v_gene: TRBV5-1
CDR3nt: TGCGCCAGCAGCTCGCCAACAGGGAAAGATACGCAGTATTTT
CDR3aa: CASSSPTGKDTQYF

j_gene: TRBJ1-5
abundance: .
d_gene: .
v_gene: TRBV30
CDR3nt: TGTGCCTGGAGTGGGGGCAACAATCAGCCCCAGCATTTT
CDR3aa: CAWSGGNNQPQHF

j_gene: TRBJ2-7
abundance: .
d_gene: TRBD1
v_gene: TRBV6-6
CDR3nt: TGTGCCAGCAGTTCCCGGGACAGGGTCTACGAGCAGTACTTC
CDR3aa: CASSSRDRVYEQYF

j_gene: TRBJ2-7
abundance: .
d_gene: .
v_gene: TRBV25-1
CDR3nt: TGTGCCAGCAGTGAATCTGGGCTTTCCTCCTACGAGCAGTACTTC
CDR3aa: CASSESGLSSYEQYF